A single sample is the source of the 27 T cell receptor beta chains below, sequenced in a study of T cells after yellow fever vaccination. Each CDR3 protein is one row after TCRdb ran MiXCR on the 5' RACE reads. Of hundreds of thousands of distinct CDR3 sequences listed, approximately 13% are singletons. The sample here was PBMCs, taken on the day of the yellow fever booster vaccination. These receptor sequences come from a man under 40 who received the YFV17D yellow fever vaccine.

This clonotype was detected a few times. This chain links TRBV20-1 with TRBJ2-1; a weak D match, TRBD2 (6 bases). CDR3 length: 13 amino acids. Germline CDR1 DFQATT, CDR2 SNEGSKA (reference sequence). Trimming took off 4 bases at V and 9 bases at J, with 16 bases between the two ends. The CDR3, as DNA: TGCAGTGCTATCCGACTAGTAAGTAGTGAGCAGTTCTTC. This translates into CSAIRLVSSEQFF.

This clonotype was counted only a few times. The chain joins TRBV28 to TRBJ2-7, with TRBD2 matching 10 bases. Germline loops: CDR1 MDHEN, CDR2 SYDVKM. V lost 4 bases to trimming and J lost 4 bases; unmatched junction nucleotides: 13. The CDR3 runs to 17 residues. This CDR3 is CASSSGGSLAGSYEQYF. In DNA, the CDR3 is TGTGCCAGCAGTTCGGGGGGTTCACTAGCGGGGTCGTACGAGCAGTACTTC.

In its sample, this clonotype was seen many times. The chain recombines TRBV14 with TRBJ2-3; D is undetermined. CDR1 SGHDN and CDR2 FVKESK come from the germline V gene. The ends were cut back, 1 base at V and 4 bases at J, with 9 bases in the middle. CDR3 size: 14 residues. The CDR3 is CASSQVPVADTQYF. The CDR3 DNA follows: TGTGCCAGCAGCCAAGTTCCAGTCGCAGATACGCAGTATTTT.

This clonotype was observed a handful of times. V gene TRBV11-2 combines with J gene TRBJ2-7; 8 bases align to TRBD2. This CDR3 comprises 18 residues. CDR1 is SGHAT, CDR2 FQNNGV, per germline. After removal of 3 bases from V and 3 bases from J, the junction contained 16 bases not matched to a gene. The DNA of the CDR3 is TGTGCCAGCAGCTTCAGGAGGGTGGCCCTAGCGGGCAACTACGAGCAGTACTTC. It specifies CASSFRRVALAGNYEQYF.

This clonotype occurred many times. The J gene is TRBJ2-4, the V gene TRBV23-1; D is unresolved. TRBV23-1 is an ORF; its function is uncertain. V was clipped by 0 bases and J by 0 bases, with 6 bases between them. The CDR3 extends over 15 amino acids. This chain's CDR3 is CASSQSVLAKNIQYF. Here the CDR3 DNA reads TGCGCCAGCAGTCAATCTGTGTTAGCCAAAAACATTCAGTACTTC.

This chain connects TRBV5-1 to TRBJ2-7; 10 bases agree with TRBD2. CDR1 and CDR2 from the germline V gene are SGHRS and YFSETQ. J gave up 2 bases and V 4 bases, and 6 bases lay outside the gene matches. This CDR3 spans 15 amino acids. The CDR3 loop reads CASSPAGGKTYEQYF. The CDR3, as DNA: TGCGCCAGCAGCCCAGCGGGAGGGAAAACCTACGAGCAGTACTTC.

This sequence joins TRBV20-1 and TRBJ2-3, with 10 nucleotides matching TRBD2. The germline V gene has CDR1 DFQATT and CDR2 SNEGSKA (reference sequence). Trimming cost V 1 base and J 6 bases; bases outside gene matches: 4. The CDR3 has 14 amino acids. The CDR3, as DNA: TGCAGTGCTAGAGGAGCGGGAGGGTACGATACGCAGTATTTT. It encodes CSARGAGGYDTQYF.

The CDR3 DNA reads TGTGCCAGACTCCTCCCGGGGGGCTCCTACAATGAGCAGTTCTTC. It codes for CARLLPGGSYNEQFF. The chain employs TRBV6-4 and TRBJ2-1; TRBD2 matches at 7 bases. CDR1 is MRHNA, CDR2 SNTAGT, per germline. The CDR3 totals 15 residues. The V segment lost 9 bases and the J segment 0 bases; nucleotides outside the gene matches: 8.

Concerning this clonotype: Possible read error: a much larger clone is one base away. The rearrangement joins TRBV12-3 or TRBV12-4 to TRBJ2-5, with 8 bases lining up with TRBD2. V was clipped by 4 bases and J by 3 bases; unmatched bases: 10. The CDR3 totals 16 residues. The CDR3 region has the DNA TGTGCCAGCAGTTCCGGGGGGGGACTTGCCGAAGAGACCCAGTACTTC. Protein sequence: CASSSGGGLAEETQYF.

This clonotype was counted a few times. The gene calls are TRBV19 and TRBJ2-7; D is possibly TRBD2 (5 bases). CDR3 size: 15 residues. With 3 bases removed from V and 7 bases from J, the gap between germline ends came to 19 bases. Germline-derived CDR1 and CDR2 are LNHDA and SQIVND (reference sequence). The CDR3 bases are TGTGCCAGTAGTATCGATCTGGACTTCTTAAAAGAGCAGTACTTC. The encoded protein is CASSIDLDFLKEQYF.

This clonotype was seen a few times. This sequence may be a read error, since a much larger clone differs from it by one base. The chain employs TRBV11-2 and TRBJ2-3; TRBD1 matches 11 bases. Looked up from germline, CDR1 is SGHAT and CDR2 is FQNNGV. The J segment lost 3 bases and the V segment lost 4 bases, leaving 3 bases of the junction unmatched. There are 15 residues in the CDR3. CDR3 bases: TGTGCCAGCAGCTACCGGGACAGGGGGACAGATACGCAGTATTTT. Encoded protein: CASSYRDRGTDTQYF.

This chain uses TRBV12-3 or TRBV12-4 with TRBJ1-5; unclear D gene. The CDR3 totals 12 residues. The V and J ends lost 3 bases and 12 bases respectively, with 12 bases between them. The CDR3 DNA reads TGTGCCAGCAGTTTGGGCCATCAATTCCAGCATTTT. This sequence encodes CASSLGHQFQHF.

This clonotype was counted between two and nine times. This chain joins TRBV29-1 and TRBJ2-4; 9 nucleotides align to TRBD1. CDR1 and CDR2 (germline): SQVTM, ANQGSEA. This CDR3 comprises 13 residues. Trimming took 7 bases from V and 6 from J; bases not matched to a gene: 7. CDR3 coding DNA: TGCAGCGCGACAGGGGGTGATAGAAACATTCAGTACTTC. Translation gives CSATGGDRNIQYF. The full variable domain, completed using reference TRBV29-1 and TRBJ2-4, is SAVISQKPSRDICQRGTSLTIQCQVDSQVTMMFWYRQQPGQSLTLIATANQGSEATYESGFVIDKFPISRPNLTFSTLTVSNMSPEDSSIYLCSATGGDRNIQYFGAGTRLSVL.

This clonotype was picked up many times. The chain uses TRBV5-6 and TRBJ1-1, with D possibly matching TRBD1 (5 bases). Germline V gene sequence: CDR1 SGHDT, CDR2 YYEEEE. The ends were cut back, 4 bases at V and 3 bases at J, with 13 bases in the middle. The CDR3 runs to 14 residues. The CDR3 sequence is CASSGWRGYTEAFF. The CDR3 DNA follows: TGTGCCAGCAGCGGGTGGCGGGGGTACACTGAAGCTTTCTTT.

This clonotype was recorded a few times. The V and J genes are TRBV5-1 and TRBJ2-5, with D maybe TRBD2 (5 bases). There are 14 residues in the CDR3. Germline loops: CDR1 SGHRS, CDR2 YFSETQ. V lost 1 base and J lost 0, with 7 bases in between. This CDR3 reads CASSLSGYQETQYF. The CDR3 DNA reads TGCGCCAGCAGCTTGAGCGGTTACCAAGAGACCCAGTACTTC.

The chain employs TRBV19 and TRBJ2-2; D call uncertain. The length of the CDR3 is 16 residues. V lost 5 bases and J lost 0, with 13 bases in between. Germline loops: CDR1 LNHDA, CDR2 SQIVND (reference sequence). The CDR3 DNA reads as TGTGCCAGTAGTCGACTTACGCTCCCGAACACCGGGGAGCTGTTTTTT. Its translation is CASSRLTLPNTGELFF.

The sample holds many counts of this clonotype. The J gene is TRBJ2-2, the V gene TRBV5-8; D not resolved. With 0 bases removed from V and 5 bases from J, the gap between germline ends came to 5 bases. The CDR3 contains 13 residues. Germline assignment: CDR1 SGHTS and CDR2 YDEGEE. This CDR3 reads CASSLDGTGELFF. The CDR3 DNA sequence: TGTGCCAGCAGCTTGGATGGGACCGGGGAGCTGTTTTTT.

V and J are TRBV11-2 and TRBJ2-7, with D perhaps matching TRBD1 or TRBD2 (5 bases each). This CDR3 has 14 amino acids. From germline, CDR1 is SGHAT and CDR2 FQNNGV. The germline V and J ends were trimmed by 5 bases and 5 bases, with 16 bases remaining between them. The CDR3 spells CASSHLNGAHEQYF. The CDR3, as DNA: TGTGCCAGCAGCCACCTTAACGGGGCTCACGAGCAGTACTTC.

As to this clonotype: The junction differs from germline at one of its ends, possibly a read error. CDR3 protein: CCAPRALAGSFDTQYF. CDR3 DNA: TGCTGTGCTCCTAGGGCGCTAGCGGGAAGTTTTGATACGCAGTATTTT. The chain uses TRBV20-1 and TRBJ2-3; 9 positions match TRBD2. There are 16 residues in the CDR3. Germline V lookup: CDR1 DFQATT, CDR2 SNEGSKA (reference sequence).

In this sample, this clonotype turned up many times. The chain employs TRBV5-1 and TRBJ2-7, with 11 bases matching TRBD2. V lost 1 base to trimming and J lost 5 bases; unmatched junction nucleotides: 17. This CDR3 region has 19 residues. CDR1 is SGHRS, CDR2 YFSETQ, per germline. The CDR3 DNA reads as TGCGCCAGCAGCTTGTGGGGGCGTGCTAGCGGGAGGAGGGAGGACGAGCAGTACTTC. It encodes CASSLWGRASGRREDEQYF.

The gene calls are TRBV29-1 and TRBJ2-6; D not certain. The CDR3 extends over 12 amino acids. V dropped 2 bases and J dropped 4 bases, with 3 bases sitting between them. CDR1 and CDR2 (germline): SQVTM, ANQGSEA. This CDR3 reads CSVETGANVLTF. The CDR3 DNA is TGCAGCGTTGAAACCGGGGCCAACGTCCTGACTTTC.

This clonotype was counted only a few times. The CDR3 DNA sequence: TGCAGTGCTAGCCCTACCCGGGACGGAGAGACCCAGTACTTC. Protein sequence: CSASPTRDGETQYF. This chain joins TRBV20-1 and TRBJ2-5; possibly TRBD1 or TRBD2 for D (5 bases each). Germline V gene lookup returns CDR1 DFQATT and CDR2 SNEGSKA (reference sequence). The CDR3 loop spans 14 amino acids. Between the trimmed V and J ends, which lost 3 bases and 4 bases, there was a span of 15 bases.

This sequence joins TRBV4-3 and TRBJ2-7; 8 bases agree with TRBD2. CDR3 length: 18 residues. CDR1 and CDR2 (germline): LGHNA, YSLEER. V was pared by 0 bases and J by 0 bases, with 10 bases of the junction left unmatched. The chain's CDR3 is CASSQDVDSGIHSYEQYF. The CDR3 region has the DNA TGCGCCAGCAGCCAAGATGTGGATAGCGGGATTCACTCCTACGAGCAGTACTTC.

This clonotype was counted at least ten times. The chain employs TRBV7-2 and TRBJ2-7; 8 nucleotides agree with TRBD2. Germline V gives CDR1 SGHTA, CDR2 FQGNSA. The V segment lost 4 bases and the J segment 5 bases; nucleotides outside the gene matches: 7. This CDR3 is built from 14 residues. CDR3 bases: TGTGCCAGCAGCTCGATAGCGGGACTGAACGAGCAGTACTTC. Translation: CASSSIAGLNEQYF.

This clonotype has more than one count but fewer than ten. This rearrangement joins TRBV12-3 or TRBV12-4 to TRBJ2-7; 8 bases align to TRBD2. Trimming took 3 bases from V and 7 from J; bases not matched to a gene: 5. This CDR3 contains 13 residues. The CDR3 nucleotides are TGTGCCAGCAGTTTTCGCGGGAGGTGGGAGCAGTACTTC. This sequence encodes CASSFRGRWEQYF.

This clonotype was detected only a few times. The chain joins TRBV5-1 to TRBJ2-1; D gene ambiguous. The CDR3 consists of 13 residues. Trimming left V 7 bases short and J 0 bases short, with 8 bases between. The germline V gene has CDR1 SGHRS and CDR2 YFSETQ. The CDR3 nucleotides are TGCGCCAGCCAGTTTAGCTCCTACAATGAGCAGTTCTTC. Translating gives CASQFSSYNEQFF.

This clonotype occurred a few times. The chain joins TRBV7-2 to TRBJ2-5; TRBD1 is a possible D gene (5 bases). V was trimmed by 3 bases and J by 7 bases, leaving 21 bases between them. CDR1 SGHTA and CDR2 FQGNSA come from the germline V gene. The CDR3 has 16 amino acids. DNA of the CDR3: TGTGCCAGCAGCTTTTTCGCCCAGGGTTTTGGTGGGACCCAGTACTTC. It encodes CASSFFAQGFGGTQYF.